This is a list of T cell receptor beta chains from one sample in a study of identical twins. In TCRdb, the 5' RACE reads were re-called with MiXCR into one record per CDR3 protein. This sample has around 450,000 distinct CDR3 sequences, with 13% to 15% found just once. This sample was shared with a second study, whose subject was yellow fever vaccine responses in identical twins.

Sequencing was done on a sample of CD4+ T cells sorted from blood. The receptors were gathered from a woman under 30 in good health. The CDR3 runs from the conserved cysteine through the conserved F or W. A D gene is named only where the DNA matches it firmly. Clone size, where shown, is once, few, many, or a class for clones that have expanded.

TRBD1	TRBJ2-3	few	TRBV20-1	TGCAGTGCAATTGGACAGGGCTTAGATACGCAGTATTTT	CSAIGQGLDTQYF
TRBD2	TRBJ2-2	NA	TRBV7-2	TGTGCCAGCAGCCTAACTAGCGGGAGGAACACCGGGGAGCTGTTTTTT	CASSLTSGRNTGELFF
TRBD2	TRBJ2-3	NA	TRBV20-1	TGCAGTGCTAGCCCGATTATGCGGGAGAGCACAGATACGCAGTATTTT	CSASPIMRESTDTQYF
TRBD2	TRBJ2-1	NA	TRBV5-6	TGTGCCAGCGGTCCCGGACTAGCGGCGGGGTCGGAGCAGTTCTTC	CASGPGLAAGSEQFF
NA	TRBJ2-6	many	TRBV9	TGTGCCAGCAGCGTAGCGTTGTTTGATGGGGCCAACGTCCTGACTTTC	CASSVALFDGANVLTF
TRBD2	TRBJ2-3	few	TRBV2	TGTGCCAGCAGGCCCGGGAGGGCGGGGGCTAGCACAGATACGCAGTATTTT	CASRPGRAGASTDTQYF
TRBD1	TRBJ2-7	NA	TRBV12-3/TRBV12-4	TGTGCCAGCAGCATAGACAGGGTCGGGACCTACGAGCAGTACTTC	CASSIDRVGTYEQYF
NA	TRBJ2-1	NA	TRBV30	TGTGCCTGGAGTCCCTCTAGCTCCTACAATGAGCAGTTCTTC	CAWSPSSSYNEQFF
NA	TRBJ1-2	NA	TRBV20-1	TGCAGTGCTCGAAGGAGAGACAAGAACTATGGCTACACCTTC	CSARRRDKNYGYTF
TRBD1	TRBJ2-5	NA	TRBV25-1	TGTGCCAGCAGTGAATTGCGGGACAGGGGCGAGACCCAGTACTTC	CASSELRDRGETQYF
TRBD1	TRBJ2-3	NA	TRBV7-2	TGTGCCAGCAGCTTAGAGGGGGCGAAGTCAGATACGCAGTATTTT	CASSLEGAKSDTQYF
NA	TRBJ2-1	few	TRBV12-3/TRBV12-4	TGTGCCAGCAGCATGAGGTGGGAGCAGTTCTTC	CASSMRWEQFF
NA	TRBJ2-1	few	TRBV20-1	TGCAGTGCTAGATATACCAATGAGCAGTTCTTC	CSARYTNEQFF
TRBD1	TRBJ2-7	many	TRBV20-1	TGCAGTGCTAGAGATGGCGGACAGGCCAACTACGAGCAGTACTTC	CSARDGGQANYEQYF
NA	TRBJ1-1	many	TRBV2	TGTGCCAGCAGTGTGGAGGTCCGACCTGAAGCTTTCTTT	CASSVEVRPEAFF
NA	TRBJ2-7	few	TRBV12-3/TRBV12-4	TGTGCCAGCAGTTACCGGGCCACCGTGGTGGTAGAGCAGTACTTC	CASSYRATVVVEQYF
TRBD2	TRBJ2-2	few	TRBV24-1	TGTGCCACCAGTGATGAAATAGCGGGAGCTTACACCGGGGAGCTGTTTTTT	CATSDEIAGAYTGELFF
TRBD1	TRBJ2-1	few	TRBV29-1	TGCAGCGTGTCCGACAGGGCCTCCTACAATGAGCAGTTCTTC	CSVSDRASYNEQFF
TRBD1	TRBJ2-7	many	TRBV5-1	TGCGCCTCCGGACAGGGGCCCTACGAGCAGTACTTC	CASGQGPYEQYF
TRBD2	TRBJ2-1	once	TRBV9	TGTGCCAGCAGCGTAGGGACTAGCGGGAGGATGGAACCTCGAAATGAGCAGTTCTTC	CASSVGTSGRMEPRNEQFF
TRBD1	TRBJ1-4	NA	TRBV10-3	TGTGCCATCAGTGAGTCCGGACAGGGGGAAGAAAAACTGTTTTTT	CAISESGQGEEKLFF
NA	TRBJ2-6	NA	TRBV19	TGTGCCAGTAGTATGTGGACAGTTTTGTCTGGGGCCAACGTCCTGACTTTC	CASSMWTVLSGANVLTF
TRBD2	TRBJ2-3	NA	TRBV7-2	TGTGCCAGCAGCTCCCCCCGGACTAGGGCTACGCAGTATTTT	CASSSPRTRATQYF
NA	TRBJ2-5	NA	TRBV7-9	TGTGCCAGCAGCTTATCCGGATGGGGATACCAAGAGACCCAGTACTTC	CASSLSGWGYQETQYF
TRBD1	TRBJ1-2	NA	TRBV12-3/TRBV12-4	TGTGCCAGCAGTTTAGGGGACAGCAATGGCTACACCTTC	CASSLGDSNGYTF
NA	TRBJ2-2	few	TRBV9	TGTGCCAGCAGCGTACAGGGTCAAGCGAACACCGGGGAGCTGTTTTTT	CASSVQGQANTGELFF
NA	TRBJ2-3	NA	TRBV7-2	TGTGCCAGCAGCCCTATAGGGACCCTAAGCACAGATACGCAGTATTTT	CASSPIGTLSTDTQYF
NA	TRBJ2-3	NA	TRBV29-1	TGCAGCGTTGGTGGCAGCACAGATACGCAGTATTTT	CSVGGSTDTQYF
NA	TRBJ1-4	few	TRBV7-2	TGTGCCAGCAGCTTAAAGGGCGGTGAAAAACTGTTTTTT	CASSLKGGEKLFF
NA	TRBJ2-5	NA	TRBV20-1	TGCAGTGCTCCGCCCGGGGCGGAAGAGACCCAGTACTTC	CSAPPGAEETQYF
TRBD1	TRBJ1-6	NA	TRBV10-3	TGTGCCATCAGTGAGTCGTCTGGGACAGGGGTTTCACCCCTCCACTTT	CAISESSGTGVSPLHF
NA	TRBJ1-5	few	TRBV4-2	TGTGCCAGCACCCCAAGGGAGGGGTCCCGAGGGCCCCAGCATTTT	CASTPREGSRGPQHF
TRBD1	TRBJ2-5	NA	TRBV7-2	TGTGCCAGCAGCTTATGGACAGGGCGAGAGACCCAGTACTTC	CASSLWTGRETQYF
NA	TRBJ2-6	NA	TRBV9	TGTGCCAGCAGCCCCCGCCAGGGTAACTCTGGGGCCAACGTCCTGACTTTC	CASSPRQGNSGANVLTF
TRBD2	TRBJ2-1	NA	TRBV7-8	TGTGCCAGCAGCTCGCATCTAGCGGGAACCTACAATGAGCAGTTCTTC	CASSSHLAGTYNEQFF
NA	TRBJ2-5	NA	TRBV5-8	TGTGCCAGCAGCCCTGGGGGGTCGGAAGAGACCCAGTACTTC	CASSPGGSEETQYF
NA	TRBJ1-4	few	TRBV10-3	TGTGCCATCAGAGGAGGGAATGAAAAACTGTTTTTT	CAIRGGNEKLFF
NA	TRBJ2-2	NA	TRBV29-1	TGCAGCGCTTTACCCAACAGGAACACCGGGGAGCTGTTTTTT	CSALPNRNTGELFF
NA	TRBJ2-5	NA	TRBV24-1	TGTGCCACCCGCGACCGGAATCAAGAGACCCAGTACTTC	CATRDRNQETQYF
NA	TRBJ1-2	NA	TRBV12-3/TRBV12-4	TGTGCCAGCAGTTTAGGACCGGCGAACTATGGCTACACCTTC	CASSLGPANYGYTF
NA	TRBJ1-6	few	TRBV9	TGTGCCAGCAGCGTAGTTGCCGGGCCCTCACCCCTCCACTTT	CASSVVAGPSPLHF
TRBD1	TRBJ2-1	NA	TRBV19	TGTGCCAGTAGTTGGGACAGGGAAAGGTACAATGAGCAGTTCTTC	CASSWDRERYNEQFF
NA	TRBJ2-7	few	TRBV27	TGTGCCAGCAGTCCCCGAGGGGGGCTAGCGTCGGGCGAGCAGTACTTC	CASSPRGGLASGEQYF
TRBD1	TRBJ2-5	few	TRBV5-1	TGCGCCAGCAATTCGGGACAGGTTGAAAGAGAGACCCAGTACTTC	CASNSGQVERETQYF
NA	TRBJ2-5	NA	TRBV5-1	TGCGCCAGCAGTATCGCTCCTCGCAAAAAAGAGACCCAGTACTTC	CASSIAPRKKETQYF
NA	TRBJ2-3	NA	TRBV14	TGTGCCAGCGACCAGGGCACAGATACGCAGTATTTT	CASDQGTDTQYF
TRBD2	TRBJ2-7	NA	TRBV6-5	TGTGCCAGCAGTTACACTAGCGGGAGTTCCTACGAGCAGTACTTC	CASSYTSGSSYEQYF